The 13 T cell receptor beta chains below all came from one sample that was sequenced in a study of blood T cell repertoires in COVID-19. Profiling relied on immunoSEQ multiplex PCR, and the TCRdb table lists in-frame clones only, not all of them. Of over 30,000 clones in the sample, over 70% were seen once. Sequencing was performed on peripheral blood. All receptors derive from a man of 80 years or more with active COVID-19.

The rearrangement links TRBV24-1 to TRBJ2-1, with TRBD2 identical over 13 bases. The CDR3 runs 16 residues. The germline V gene has CDR1 KGHDR and CDR2 SFDVKD. V was clipped by 2 bases and J by 9 bases; unmatched bases: 6. CDR3 bases: TGTGCCACCAGTGATTCCGGACTAGCGGGAGCGGGTGAGCAGTTCTTC. Translation: CATSDSGLAGAGEQFF.

This sequence joins TRBV24-1 and TRBJ2-3, with TRBD1 as a possible D gene (5 bases). Trimming took off 4 bases at V and 0 bases at J, with 13 bases between the two ends. The germline gives CDR1 KGHDR, CDR2 SFDVKD. This CDR3 contains 16 residues. CDR3 in amino acids: CATSDQGRESTDTQYF. The CDR3 DNA is TGTGCCACCAGTGACCAGGGCCGAGAAAGCACAGATACGCAGTATTTT.

V gene TRBV2 combines with J gene TRBJ1-1; TRBD1 is a possible D gene (6 bases). V lost 4 bases and J 3 bases, leaving 9 bases between the germline ends. CDR3 length: 13 residues. Germline assignment: CDR1 SNHLY and CDR2 FYNNEI. CDR3 coding DNA: TGTGCCAGCAGTGTTCAGGGGTACACTGAAGCTTTCTTT. It encodes CASSVQGYTEAFF.

The sample holds one count of this clone. CDR3 bases: TGCGCCAGCAGAAGGATAGCGGGAGGAATCTACGAGCAGTACTTC. Translation: CASRRIAGGIYEQYF. The chain is built from TRBV10-2 and TRBJ2-7; 10 bases agree with TRBD2. CDR1 is WSHSY, CDR2 SAAADI, per germline. Trimming removed 6 bases from V and 3 bases from J; junction bases left unmatched: 8. The CDR3 has 15 residues.

This clone is medium-sized (0.01 to 0.1%) within its sample. This chain uses TRBV28 with TRBJ1-1; D may be TRBD1 (5 bases). Germline V gene lookup returns CDR1 MDHEN and CDR2 SYDVKM. The CDR3 contains 13 residues. Trimming removed 2 bases from V and 4 bases from J, with 8 bases in between. CDR3 in amino acids: CASSLAGITEAFF. CDR3 nucleotides: TGTGCCAGCAGTTTAGCAGGGATCACTGAAGCTTTCTTT.

This chain joins TRBV7-2 and TRBJ2-1; D not certain. The ends were cut back, 7 bases at V and 7 bases at J, with 14 bases in the middle. The CDR3 sequence is 13 residues long. CDR1 SGHTA and CDR2 FQGNSA come from the germline V gene. The CDR3 spells CASTLSRENEQFF. The CDR3 nucleotides read TGTGCCAGCACCCTTTCTAGAGAGAATGAGCAGTTCTTC.

The V call is TRBV4-3, the J call TRBJ1-1; no clear D. The CDR3 runs to 17 residues. The germline V and J ends were trimmed by 1 base and 1 base, with 16 bases remaining between them. In germline, CDR1 is LGHNA, CDR2 YSLEER. DNA for the CDR3: TGCGCCAGCAGCCAAGGTCACGGGGTGGGGTCGAACACTGAAGCTTTCTTT. It codes for CASSQGHGVGSNTEAFF.

This clone was found once. This chain uses TRBV5-6 with TRBJ2-3; TRBD2 agrees at 11 bases. The ends lost 1 base at V and 3 bases at J; junction bases unmatched: 7. Germline V gene data show CDR1 as SGHDT and CDR2 as YYEEEE. The CDR3 covers 17 residues. In nucleotides, the CDR3 is TGTGCCAGCAGCTTGAGGTATAGCGGGAGGGTGACAGATACGCAGTATTTT. Translation: CASSLRYSGRVTDTQYF.

This chain's CDR3 is CASTQNRGHYEQYF. Written as DNA, the CDR3 is TGTGCCAGTACGCAAAACAGGGGACACTACGAGCAGTACTTC. V and J are TRBV19 and TRBJ2-7; 7 nucleotides agree with TRBD1. The V and J ends lost 7 bases and 3 bases, in that order; junction bases with no gene match: 9. The germline CDR1 and CDR2 sequences are LNHDA and SQIVND (reference sequence). This CDR3 is 14 amino acids long.

This chain links TRBV12-5 with TRBJ1-5; tentatively, D is TRBD1 (6 bases). Germline lookup yields CDR1 LGHNT and CDR2 FRNRAP. CDR3 length equals 19 residues. V was cut by 3 bases and J by 0 bases, with 21 bases left in between. The CDR3 DNA reads TGTGCTAGTGGTTTCTCCTCGGGACAAAAGGGGTATAGCAATCAGCCCCAGCATTTT. This sequence encodes CASGFSSGQKGYSNQPQHF.

The gene calls are TRBV28 and TRBJ1-1; D gene uncertain. V dropped 3 bases and J dropped 4 bases, with 3 bases sitting between them. There are 11 residues in the CDR3. Germline lookup yields CDR1 MDHEN and CDR2 SYDVKM. The CDR3 is CASSLSTEAFF. In nucleotides, the CDR3 is TGTGCCAGCAGTTTGAGCACTGAAGCTTTCTTT. Looking up the rest from reference TRBV28 and TRBJ1-1 gives the full variable domain: DVKVTQSSRYLVKRTGEKVFLECVQDMDHENMFWYRQDPGLGLRLIYFSYDVKMKEKGDIPEGYSVSREKKERFSLILESASTNQTSMYLCASSLSTEAFFGQGTRLTVV.

V usage is TRBV6-1 and J usage is TRBJ1-6, with D perhaps TRBD1 (6 bases). CDR3 size: 13 residues. V lost 3 bases to trimming and J lost 9 bases, with 9 bases between them. The germline CDR1 and CDR2 sequences are MNHNS and SASEGT. CDR3 sequence (DNA): TGTGCCAGCAGTGAGGGCAGGGGTTCACCCCTCCACTTT. Protein sequence: CASSEGRGSPLHF.

The chain combines TRBV11-2 with TRBJ1-4, with 8 bases lining up with TRBD1. This CDR3 has 19 amino acids. V gave up 2 bases and J gave up 5 bases; unmatched junction bases: 16. The germline CDR1 and CDR2 sequences are SGHAT and FQNNGV. CDR3 coding DNA: TGTGCCAGCAGCTTAAACCCTACCCCCGGACAGGGTCGGAATGAAAAACTGTTTTTT. It is translated as CASSLNPTPGQGRNEKLFF.